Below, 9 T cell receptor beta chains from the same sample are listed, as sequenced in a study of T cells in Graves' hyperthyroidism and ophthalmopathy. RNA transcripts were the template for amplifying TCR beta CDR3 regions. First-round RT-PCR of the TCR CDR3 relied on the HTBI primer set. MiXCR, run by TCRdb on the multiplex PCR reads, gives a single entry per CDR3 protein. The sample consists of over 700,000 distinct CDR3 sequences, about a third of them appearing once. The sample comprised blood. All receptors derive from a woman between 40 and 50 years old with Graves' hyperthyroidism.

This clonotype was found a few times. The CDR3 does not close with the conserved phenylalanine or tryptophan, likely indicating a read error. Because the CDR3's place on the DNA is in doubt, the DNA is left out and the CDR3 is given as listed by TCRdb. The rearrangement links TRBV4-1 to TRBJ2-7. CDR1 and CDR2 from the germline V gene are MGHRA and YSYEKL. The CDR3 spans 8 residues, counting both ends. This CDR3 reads CASSQDAT.

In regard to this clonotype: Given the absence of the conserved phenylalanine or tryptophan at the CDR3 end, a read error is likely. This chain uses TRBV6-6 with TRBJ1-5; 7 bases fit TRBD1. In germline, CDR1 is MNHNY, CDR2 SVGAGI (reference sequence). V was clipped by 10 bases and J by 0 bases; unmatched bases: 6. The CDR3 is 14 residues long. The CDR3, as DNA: TGTGCCACTGCAACAGGGGCTAGCAATCAGCCCCAGCATTGT. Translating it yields CATATGASNQPQHC.

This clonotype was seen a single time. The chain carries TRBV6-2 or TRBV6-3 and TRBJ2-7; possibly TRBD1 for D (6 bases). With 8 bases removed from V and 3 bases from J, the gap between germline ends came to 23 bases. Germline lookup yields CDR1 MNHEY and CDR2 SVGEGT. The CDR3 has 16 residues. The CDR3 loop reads CASGPPRTDIFYEQYF. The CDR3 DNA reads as TGTGCCAGCGGGCCGCCCCGGACAGACATCTTCTACGAGCAGTACTTC.

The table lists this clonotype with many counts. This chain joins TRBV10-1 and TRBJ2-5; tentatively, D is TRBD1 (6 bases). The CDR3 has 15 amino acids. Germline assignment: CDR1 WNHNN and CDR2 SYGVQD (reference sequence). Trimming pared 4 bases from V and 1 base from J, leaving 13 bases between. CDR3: CASSAAGAVQETQYF. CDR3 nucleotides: TGCGCCAGCAGTGCGGCAGGGGCCGTCCAAGAGACCCAGTACTTC.

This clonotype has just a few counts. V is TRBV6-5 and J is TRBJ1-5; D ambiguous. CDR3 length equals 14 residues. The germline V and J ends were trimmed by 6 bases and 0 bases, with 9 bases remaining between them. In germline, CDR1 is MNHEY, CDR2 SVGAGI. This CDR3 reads CASSNTASNQPQHF. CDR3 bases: TGTGCCAGCAGCAATACGGCTAGCAATCAGCCCCAGCATTTT.

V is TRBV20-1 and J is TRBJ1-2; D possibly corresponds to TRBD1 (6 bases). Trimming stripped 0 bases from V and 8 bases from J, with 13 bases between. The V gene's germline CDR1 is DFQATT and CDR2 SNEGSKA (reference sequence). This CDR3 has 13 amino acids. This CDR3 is CSARDWGAEGYTF. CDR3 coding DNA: TGCAGTGCTAGAGATTGGGGGGCCGAGGGCTACACCTTC.

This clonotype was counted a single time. As DNA, the CDR3 is TGTGCCACGAAGACTACTAAGCGGGAGGGTTTGGGGGAGCTGTTTTTT. It translates to CATKTTKREGLGELFF. This chain links TRBV10-3 with TRBJ2-2; 10 nucleotides match TRBD2. The CDR3 totals 16 residues. J was trimmed by 8 bases and V by 10 bases; bases with no gene match: 16. CDR1 and CDR2 (germline): ENHRY, SYGVKD.

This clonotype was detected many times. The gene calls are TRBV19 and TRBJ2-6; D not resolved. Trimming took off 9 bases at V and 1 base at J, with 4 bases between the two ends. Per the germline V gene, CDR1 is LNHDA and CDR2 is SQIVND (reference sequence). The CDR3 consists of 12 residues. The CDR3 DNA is TGTGCCAGCAGTTCTGGGGCCAACGTCCTGACTTTC. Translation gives CASSSGANVLTF.

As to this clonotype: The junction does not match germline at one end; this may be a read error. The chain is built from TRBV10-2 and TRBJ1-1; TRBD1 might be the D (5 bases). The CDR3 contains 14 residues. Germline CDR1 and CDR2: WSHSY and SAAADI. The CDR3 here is CASSWAVGVTEAFF. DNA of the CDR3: TGTGCCAGCAGTTGGGCCGTGGGGGTGACTGAAGCTTTCTTT.